This T cell receptor (beta chain) emerged from a study of beta chain features in type 1 diabetes (dated by TCRdb to 2016 to 2018). Regarding the research as a whole: Patients and healthy donors did not differ in mean age, gender distribution, total cell number or subset yield. A total of under 120,000,000 sorted cells were examined across all samples, and RNA yield correlated strongly with the number of cells per subset. The study compared the TCRB repertoires of sorted circulating CD4+ T cell subsets in recently diagnosed type 1 diabetes patients with those in matched healthy donors. Regulatory and stem cell-like memory subsets were isolated from only 8 patients and about eight healthy donors, whereas naive and central memory subsets came from all 28 donors. Results the study describes overall, beyond this receptor: Fewer insertions and more nucleotide deletions at VDJ recombination sites were observed in patients with type 1 diabetes, implying thymic rearrangement abnormalities. In all four CD4+ subsets, TCRB CDR3 length was moderately but significantly shorter in type 1 diabetes patients. Shorter templates might have been favored by PCR, but patient and control samples were amplified and corrected together, so both groups would have been affected equally by any skew. Naive, central memory and regulatory TCRB repertoires appeared to be more alike among patients than among healthy donors. Only small numbers of individuals were included in the HLA sub-analyses, which left unresolved whether HLA type had any influence on TCRB rearrangement. Because cDNA was sequenced instead of genomic DNA, activated cells with high expression could be over-represented, although the groups did not differ in activation or CD3 levels.

V is cut back by 2 bases and J by 3 bases, with 10 bases in the junction unmatched. From a lookup of the germline V gene, CDR1 and CDR2 are SGDLS and YYNGEE. The CDR3 sequence holds 17 residues, the cysteine and phenylalanine included. Left in the record is the CDR3 DNA by itself, 51 bases read in frame from the first base. In regard to this clone: What antigen it recognizes has not been identified. No quality values exist for individual bases; no much larger clone is one base distant.

From each donor, a single peripheral blood sample of around 0.12 L on average was drawn into heparinised tubes. Naive, central memory, regulatory and stem cell-like memory CD4+ T cells were sorted on a BD FACSAria II using a panel including CD45RO, CCR7, CD25, CD127, CD95 and CD27. Purity was above 95% for every sorted population. PBMCs were isolated immediately by Lymphoprep density gradient centrifugation and stained directly without culture. So that batch effects would be minimized, each experiment stained and sorted samples in pairs, pairing one healthy donor with one patient. The entire isolated RNA was reverse transcribed using the High Capacity cDNA Reverse Transcription Kit, and thus expressed TCRB transcripts were sequenced. Naive, central memory and regulatory T cell samples underwent deep immunoSEQ sequencing, averaging around 3.7 million total reads per sample. Sorted cells were lysed in RLT buffer, and RNA was extracted using DNase-treated RNeasy Micro or Mini kits according to cell number. Each cell subset was processed on its own to prevent cross-contamination, while patient and healthy donor samples were processed together. The immunoSEQ multiplex PCR was used to amplify TCRB sequences from cDNA, generating 87-bp fragments that spanned the CDR3 region. The amplicons were sequenced using the Illumina HiSeq platform. In the original analysis: PCR bias was computationally corrected using synthetic template baselines, reads within Hamming distance 2 were collapsed, and singletons that could not be merged were discarded. Reads were aligned to IMGT to assign V, D and J genes, CDR3 length, and insertions or deletions at six rearrangement sites. Within each subset, clonotype counts were normalized to sorted cell number, after which true diversity and Gini coefficients were computed with the tcR R package. Repertoire sharing was quantified using the overlap coefficient calculated on TCRB nucleotide sequences. As a proxy for the pre-selection repertoire, out-of-frame TCRB sequences from naive cells were analyzed. As stored in TCRdb, this immuneACCESS dataset retains in-frame rearrangements with V and J assigned. A fraction of the clones does not appear; measured against another copy, unresolved V genes explain less than half of the discrepancy, and the remainder lacks a known reason. That table furnishes V, J and clone size, whereas the DNA furnished D and trimming. In all, the sample holds 300,000 or so clones, and more than 13% of those were seen once. The ten largest clones represent 0.017% of the sample.

Sequencing was performed on naive CD4+ T cells from blood. The sample's cell subset or site label is to be understood as: true naive CD4+ T cells. The V gene is TRBV9 and the J gene is TRBJ2-1; TRBD2 agrees with 8 junctional bases. The TCR was taken from a man aged 30 to 45 with type 1 diabetes. At the DNA level, the sequence is TGTGCCAGCAGCGTGCTCCCACTAGCGGCAATCTACAATGAGCAGTTCTTC. Its protein reads: CASSVLPLAAIYNEQFF.